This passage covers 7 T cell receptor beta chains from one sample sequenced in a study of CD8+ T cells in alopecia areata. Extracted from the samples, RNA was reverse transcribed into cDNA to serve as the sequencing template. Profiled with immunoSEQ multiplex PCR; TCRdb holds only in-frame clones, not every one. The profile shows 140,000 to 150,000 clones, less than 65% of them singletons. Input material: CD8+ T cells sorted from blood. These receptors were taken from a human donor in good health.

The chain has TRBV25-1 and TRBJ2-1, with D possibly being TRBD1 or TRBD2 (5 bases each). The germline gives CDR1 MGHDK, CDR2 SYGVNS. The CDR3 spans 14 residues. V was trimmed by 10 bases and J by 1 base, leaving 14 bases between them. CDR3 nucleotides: TGTGCCACGCCATGGGGACCATCCTACAATGAGCAGTTCTTC. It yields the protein CATPWGPSYNEQFF.

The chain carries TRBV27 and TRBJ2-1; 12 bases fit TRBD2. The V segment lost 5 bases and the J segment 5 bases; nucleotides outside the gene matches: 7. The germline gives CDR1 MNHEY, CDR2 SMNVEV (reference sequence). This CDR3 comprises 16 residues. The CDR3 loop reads CASSPNLAGGHNEQFF. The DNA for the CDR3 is TGTGCCAGCAGTCCCAATCTAGCGGGAGGGCACAATGAGCAGTTCTTC.

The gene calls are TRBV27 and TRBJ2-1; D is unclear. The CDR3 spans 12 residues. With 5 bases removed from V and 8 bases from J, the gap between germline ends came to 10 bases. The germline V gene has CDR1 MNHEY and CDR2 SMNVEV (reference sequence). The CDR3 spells CASSSFGDEQFF. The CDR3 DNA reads TGTGCCAGCAGTAGTTTTGGGGATGAGCAGTTCTTC.

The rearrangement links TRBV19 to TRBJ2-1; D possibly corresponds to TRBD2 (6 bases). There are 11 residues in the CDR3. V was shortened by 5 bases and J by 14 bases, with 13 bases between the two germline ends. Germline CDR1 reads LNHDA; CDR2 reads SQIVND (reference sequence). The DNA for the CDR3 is TGTGCCAGTAGTGCGGGACTTGGGGAGTTCTTC. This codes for CASSAGLGEFF.

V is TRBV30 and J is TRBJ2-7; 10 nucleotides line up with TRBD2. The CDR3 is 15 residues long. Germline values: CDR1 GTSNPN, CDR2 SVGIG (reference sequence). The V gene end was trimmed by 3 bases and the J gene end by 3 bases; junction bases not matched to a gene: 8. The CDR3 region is CAWRSGLAEIYEQYF. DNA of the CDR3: TGTGCCTGGAGGAGCGGACTAGCGGAAATCTACGAGCAGTACTTC.

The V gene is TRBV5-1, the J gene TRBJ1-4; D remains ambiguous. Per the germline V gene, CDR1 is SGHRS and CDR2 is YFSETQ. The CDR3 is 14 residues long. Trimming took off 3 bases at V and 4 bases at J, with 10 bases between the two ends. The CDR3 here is CASSSPGVNEKLFF. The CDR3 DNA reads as TGCGCCAGCAGCTCTCCGGGAGTTAATGAAAAACTGTTTTTT.

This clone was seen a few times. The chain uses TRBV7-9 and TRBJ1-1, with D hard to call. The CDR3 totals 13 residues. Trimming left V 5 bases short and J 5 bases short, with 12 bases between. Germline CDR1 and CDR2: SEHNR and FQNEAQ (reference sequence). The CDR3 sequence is CASSAHGKTEAFF. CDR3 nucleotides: TGTGCCAGCAGCGCCCATGGGAAAACTGAAGCTTTCTTT.